The following is a TCR beta chain sequence with its context. Participants had their cohort set by participant-reported clinical history. Each recovered donor of Cohort 3 presented with two negative PCRs, clearance, or symptom resolution. This sample stems from a study of blood T cell repertoires in COVID-19. Study-wide context: From T cells, B-cell-depleted T cells, or PBMCs came the material, which was cDNA or gDNA.

CDR1 is DFQATT, CDR2 SNEGSKA, per germline (reference sequence). The CDR3 runs to 11 residues. The V end was cut by 5 bases, the J end by 10 bases, with 11 bases between. Assay used: immunoSEQ multiplex PCR; TCRdb lists only in-frame clones, some missing. The table includes fewer than 500,000 clones, approximately 92% detected once. The rearrangement links TRBV20-1 to TRBJ1-4; D gene uncertain. The receptor was derived from a man aged 30 to 45 who had recovered from COVID-19. The sample consisted of PBMCs or T cells enriched from blood (not recorded which). The CDR3 nucleotides read TGCAGTGCTCAGACAATGGGAAAACTGTTTTTT. Translated, it gives CSAQTMGKLFF.